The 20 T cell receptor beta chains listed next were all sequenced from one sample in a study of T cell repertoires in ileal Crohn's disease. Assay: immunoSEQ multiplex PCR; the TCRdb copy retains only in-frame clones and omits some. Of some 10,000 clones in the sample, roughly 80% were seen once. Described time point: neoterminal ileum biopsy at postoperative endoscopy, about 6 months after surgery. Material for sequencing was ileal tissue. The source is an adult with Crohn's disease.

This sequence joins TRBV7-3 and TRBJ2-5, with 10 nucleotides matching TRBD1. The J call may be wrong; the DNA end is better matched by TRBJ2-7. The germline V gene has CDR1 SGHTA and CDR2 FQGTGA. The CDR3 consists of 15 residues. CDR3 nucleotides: TGTGCCAGCAGCTTAACGGGACAGGGGCAGTACGAGCAGTACTTC. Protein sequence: CASSLTGQGQYEQYF.

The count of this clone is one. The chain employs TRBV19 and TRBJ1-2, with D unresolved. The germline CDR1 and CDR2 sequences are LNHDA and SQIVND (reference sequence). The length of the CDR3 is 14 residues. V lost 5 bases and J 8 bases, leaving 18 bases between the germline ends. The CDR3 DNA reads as TGTGCCAGTAGTCCTTTTGGGCGGGTTAAGGGCTACACCTTC. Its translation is CASSPFGRVKGYTF.

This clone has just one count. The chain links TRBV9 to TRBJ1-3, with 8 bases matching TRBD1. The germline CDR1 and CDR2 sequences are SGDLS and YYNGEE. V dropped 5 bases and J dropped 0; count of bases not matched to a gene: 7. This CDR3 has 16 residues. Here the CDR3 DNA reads TGTGCCAGCAGTGAAGGGACAGGCCTCTCTGGAAACACCATATATTTT. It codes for CASSEGTGLSGNTIYF.

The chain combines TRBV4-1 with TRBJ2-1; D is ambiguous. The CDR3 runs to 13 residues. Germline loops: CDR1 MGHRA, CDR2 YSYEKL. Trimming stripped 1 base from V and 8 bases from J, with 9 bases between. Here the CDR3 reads CASSQAVADEQFF. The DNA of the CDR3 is TGCGCCAGCAGCCAAGCAGTGGCGGATGAGCAGTTCTTC.

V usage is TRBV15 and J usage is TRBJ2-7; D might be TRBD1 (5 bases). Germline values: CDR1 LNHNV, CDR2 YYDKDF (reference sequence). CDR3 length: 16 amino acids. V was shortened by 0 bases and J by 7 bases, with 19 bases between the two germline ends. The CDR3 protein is CATSRDRASGSGEQYF. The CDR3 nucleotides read TGTGCCACCAGCAGAGATCGTGCCTCAGGGTCCGGGGAGCAGTACTTC.

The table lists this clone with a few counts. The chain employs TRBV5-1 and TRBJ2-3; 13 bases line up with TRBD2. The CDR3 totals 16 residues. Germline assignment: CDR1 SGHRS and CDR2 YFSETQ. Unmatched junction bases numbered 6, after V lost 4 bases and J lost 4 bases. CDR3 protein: CASSPGLAGVADTQYF. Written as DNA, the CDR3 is TGCGCCAGCAGCCCTGGACTAGCGGGAGTGGCAGATACGCAGTATTTT.

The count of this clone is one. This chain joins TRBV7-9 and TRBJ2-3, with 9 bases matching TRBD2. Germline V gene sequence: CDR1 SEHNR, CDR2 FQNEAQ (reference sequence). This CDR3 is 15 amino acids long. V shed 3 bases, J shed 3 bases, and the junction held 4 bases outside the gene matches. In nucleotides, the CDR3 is TGTGCCAGCAGCTTGGTGGCGGGAGGGACAGATACGCAGTATTTT. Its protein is CASSLVAGGTDTQYF.

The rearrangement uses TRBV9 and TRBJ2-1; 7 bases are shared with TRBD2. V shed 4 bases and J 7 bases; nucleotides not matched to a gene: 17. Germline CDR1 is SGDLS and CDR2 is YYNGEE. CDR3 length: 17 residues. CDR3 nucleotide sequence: TGTGCCAGCAGCCCAACCACCTGGCGGTGGGGGGGGAATGAGCAGTTCTTC. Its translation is CASSPTTWRWGGNEQFF.

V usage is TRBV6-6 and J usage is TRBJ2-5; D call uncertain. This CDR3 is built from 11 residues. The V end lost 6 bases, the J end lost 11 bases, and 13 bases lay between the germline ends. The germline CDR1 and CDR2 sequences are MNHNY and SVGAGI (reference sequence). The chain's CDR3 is CASSPSGEQYF. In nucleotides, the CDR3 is TGTGCCAGCAGCCCCTCTGGTGAGCAGTACTTC.

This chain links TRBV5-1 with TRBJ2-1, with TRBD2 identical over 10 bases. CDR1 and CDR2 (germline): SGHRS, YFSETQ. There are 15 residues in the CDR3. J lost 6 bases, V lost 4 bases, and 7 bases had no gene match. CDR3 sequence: CASSILAGAFNEQFF. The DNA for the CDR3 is TGCGCCAGCAGCATTCTAGCGGGAGCTTTCAATGAGCAGTTCTTC.

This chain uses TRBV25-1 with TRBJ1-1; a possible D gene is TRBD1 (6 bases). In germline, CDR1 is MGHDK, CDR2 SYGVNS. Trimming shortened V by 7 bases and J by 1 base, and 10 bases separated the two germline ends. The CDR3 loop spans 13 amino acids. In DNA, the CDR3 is TGTGCCAGCAAGCGAGGGGGGAACACTGAAGCTTTCTTT. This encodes CASKRGGNTEAFF.

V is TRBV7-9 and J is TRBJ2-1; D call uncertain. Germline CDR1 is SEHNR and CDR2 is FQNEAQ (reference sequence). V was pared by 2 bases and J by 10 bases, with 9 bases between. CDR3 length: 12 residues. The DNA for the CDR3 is TGTGCCAGCAGCTTAACTTTCCGAGAGCAGTTCTTC. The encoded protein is CASSLTFREQFF.

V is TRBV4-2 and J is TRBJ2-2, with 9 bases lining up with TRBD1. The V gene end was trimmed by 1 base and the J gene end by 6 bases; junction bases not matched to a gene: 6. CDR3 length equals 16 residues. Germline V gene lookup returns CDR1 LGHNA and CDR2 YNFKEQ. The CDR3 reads CASSQAAGQGPGELFF. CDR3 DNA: TGTGCCAGCAGCCAAGCCGCGGGACAGGGCCCCGGGGAGCTGTTTTTT.

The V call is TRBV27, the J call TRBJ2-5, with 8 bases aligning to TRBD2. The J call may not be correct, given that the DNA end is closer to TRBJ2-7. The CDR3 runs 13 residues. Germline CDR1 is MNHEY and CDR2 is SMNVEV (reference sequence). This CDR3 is CASGAGVPYEQYF. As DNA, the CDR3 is TGTGCCAGCGGAGCGGGAGTCCCCTACGAGCAGTACTTC.

CDR3 residues: CASSIQQGYSNQPQHF. The CDR3 region has the DNA TGTGCCAGTAGTATCCAACAGGGGTATAGCAATCAGCCCCAGCATTTT. The chain uses TRBV19 and TRBJ1-5, with TRBD1 matching 7 bases. CDR1 and CDR2 (germline): LNHDA, SQIVND (reference sequence). Losses at the gene ends were 3 bases for V and 0 bases for J; bases not matched to a gene: 5. This CDR3 is built from 16 residues. Using reference TRBV19 and TRBJ1-5 for the parts outside the CDR3, the full variable domain is DGGITQSPKYLFRKEGQNVTLSCEQNLNHDAMYWYRQDPGQGLRLIYYSQIVNDFQKGDIAEGYSVSREKKESFPLTVTSAQKNPTAFYLCASSIQQGYSNQPQHFGDGTRLSIL.

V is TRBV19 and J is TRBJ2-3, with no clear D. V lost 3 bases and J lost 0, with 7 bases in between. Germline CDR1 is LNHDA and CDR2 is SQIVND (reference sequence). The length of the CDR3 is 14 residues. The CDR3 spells CASSIIASTDTQYF. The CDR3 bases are TGTGCCAGTAGTATTATCGCGAGCACAGATACGCAGTATTTT.

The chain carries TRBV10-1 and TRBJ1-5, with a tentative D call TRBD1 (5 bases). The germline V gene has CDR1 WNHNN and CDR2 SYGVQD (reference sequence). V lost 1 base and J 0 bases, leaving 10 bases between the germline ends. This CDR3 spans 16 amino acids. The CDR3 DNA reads TGCGCCAGCAGTGAGTACAGGAGAAATAGCAATCAGCCCCAGCATTTT. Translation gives CASSEYRRNSNQPQHF.

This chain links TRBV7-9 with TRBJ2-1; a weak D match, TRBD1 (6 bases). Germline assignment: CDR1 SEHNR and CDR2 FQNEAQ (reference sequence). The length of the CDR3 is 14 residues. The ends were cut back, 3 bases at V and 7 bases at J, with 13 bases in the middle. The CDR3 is CASSLDSRLNEQFF. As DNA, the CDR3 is TGTGCCAGCAGCTTGGACAGCCGGTTGAATGAGCAGTTCTTC.

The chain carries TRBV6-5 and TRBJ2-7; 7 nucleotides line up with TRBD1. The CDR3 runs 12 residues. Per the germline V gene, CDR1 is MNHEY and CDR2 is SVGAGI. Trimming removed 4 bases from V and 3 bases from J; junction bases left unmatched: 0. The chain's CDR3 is CASSWDSYEQYF. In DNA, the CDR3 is TGTGCCAGCAGTTGGGACAGCTACGAGCAGTACTTC.

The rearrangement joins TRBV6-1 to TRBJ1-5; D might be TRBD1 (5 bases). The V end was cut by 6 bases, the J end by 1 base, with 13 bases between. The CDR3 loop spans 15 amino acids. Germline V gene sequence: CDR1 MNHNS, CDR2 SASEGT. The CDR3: CASRTGGGSNQPQHF. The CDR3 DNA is TGTGCCAGCAGGACGGGGGGGGGAAGCAATCAGCCCCAGCATTTT.